Listed below are T cell receptor beta chains from one sample, sequenced in a study of blood T cell repertoires in COVID-19. Using immunoSEQ multiplex PCR, the repertoire was profiled, and TCRdb retains in-frame clones only, with some absent. The table includes tens of thousands of clones, roughly 84% detected once. The sequenced material came from peripheral blood. The receptor set was obtained from a man aged 50 to 59 with acute or convalescent COVID-19. Both conserved end residues are part of each CDR3. The D gene is left open where the match is weak. Expanded clones are given a class, and other clones once, few, many or no size at all.

CDR3 length,clone size,V gene,D gene,J gene,CDR3 DNA,CDR3 protein
18,NA,TRBV5-1,TRBD2,TRBJ2-1,TGCGCCAGCAGCTCACGGACTAGCGGGAGGAAGAATATTAATGAGCAGTTCTTC,CASSSRTSGRKNINEQFF
19,NA,TRBV7-8,TRBD2,TRBJ2-7,TGTGCCAGCAGCTTAATTAGCGGGAGGGCCACTAACGGATTCTACGAGCAGTACTTC,CASSLISGRATNGFYEQYF
21,NA,TRBV7-6,NA,TRBJ1-5,TGTGCCAGCAGCTTAGCGCGAACTGGCAGGGGAGGGGGGTATAGCAATCAGCCCCAGCATTTT,CASSLARTGRGGGYSNQPQHF
17,NA,TRBV28,TRBD1,TRBJ1-2,TGTGCCAGCAGCCGGCCCGGAGCACCGGGACAGATCTATGGCTACACCTTC,CASSRPGAPGQIYGYTF
15,few,TRBV3-1/TRBV3-2,TRBD2,TRBJ2-7,TGTGCCAGCAGCTCGATAGCGGGAGGGCCGGGCGAGCAGTACTTC,CASSSIAGGPGEQYF
14,NA,TRBV15,NA,TRBJ2-5,TGTGCCACCAGCAGACCGGGTCGCCAAGAGACCCAGTACTTC,CATSRPGRQETQYF
13,NA,TRBV6-2/TRBV6-3,NA,TRBJ1-5,TGTGCCAGCAGTTACATGGAGGGCCAGCCCCAGCATTTT,CASSYMEGQPQHF
14,NA,TRBV4-1,TRBD2,TRBJ2-2,TGCGCCAGCAGGTCACCCGGGGGGGCCGGGGAGCTGTTTTTT,CASRSPGGAGELFF
14,NA,TRBV7-2,NA,TRBJ2-3,TGTGCCACCAAGACAGGACAGACGGCAGATACGCAGTATTTT,CATKTGQTADTQYF
12,NA,TRBV28,NA,TRBJ1-4,TGTGCCAGCATGGGGAGGTTCGAAAAACTGTTTTTT,CASMGRFEKLFF
14,once,TRBV5-1,NA,TRBJ2-7,TGCGCCAGCAGCCGCCAGGCAGGGTCTGTCGAGCAGTACTTC,CASSRQAGSVEQYF
9,NA,TRBV27,NA,TRBJ2-1,TGTGCCGCGGGAAATGAGCAGTTCTTC,CAAGNEQFF
17,NA,TRBV30,NA,TRBJ1-5,TGTGCCTGGAGTGTAGCGGTGGGGGGGAATAGCAATCAGCCCCAGCATTTT,CAWSVAVGGNSNQPQHF
14,NA,TRBV19,TRBD2,TRBJ2-7,TGTGCCAGTAGTATTACTAGCGGACCCTACGAGCAGTACTTC,CASSITSGPYEQYF
15,NA,TRBV6-2/TRBV6-3,NA,TRBJ1-5,TGTGCCAGCAGTGCCATCCGGGACACCTATCAGCCCCAGCATTTT,CASSAIRDTYQPQHF
13,NA,TRBV25-1,NA,TRBJ2-2,TGTGCCAGCAGTGACCTCGGGACCGGGGAGCTGTTTTTT,CASSDLGTGELFF
14,NA,TRBV4-3,NA,TRBJ1-6,TGCGCCAGCAGCCGGACGGCGGGGAATTCACCCCTCCACTTT,CASSRTAGNSPLHF
11,NA,TRBV6-5,NA,TRBJ2-1,TGTGCCAGCAGAGCTAGAAAAGAGCAGTTCTTC,CASRARKEQFF
16,NA,TRBV3-1/TRBV3-2,TRBD1,TRBJ2-1,TGTGCCAGCAGTTGGGTCCCGGGACAGGTACCCGATGAGCAGTTCTTC,CASSWVPGQVPDEQFF
13,NA,TRBV5-1,TRBD2,TRBJ2-2,TGCGCCAGCAGCTCGGGGGGTACCGGGGAGCTGTTTTTT,CASSSGGTGELFF
13,NA,TRBV19,NA,TRBJ1-5,TGTGCCAGTACAGGTTTAAGCAATCAGCCCCAGCATTTT,CASTGLSNQPQHF
15,NA,TRBV7-9,TRBD1,TRBJ1-4,TGTGCCAGCAGCCGACCGGGACAGGGGGACGAAAAACTGTTTTTT,CASSRPGQGDEKLFF
15,NA,TRBV15,TRBD1,TRBJ2-1,TGTGCCACCAGCAGAGAAGGGACAGGGGCGAATGAGCAGTTCTTC,CATSREGTGANEQFF
16,NA,TRBV24-1,NA,TRBJ2-7,TGTGCCACCAGTGGGGGCCCCTTTGATCAGGGGTACGAGCAGTACTTC,CATSGGPFDQGYEQYF
13,NA,TRBV12-3/TRBV12-4,TRBD1,TRBJ2-2,TGTGCCAGCAGCGGACAGGGGGTCGGGGAGCTGTTTTTT,CASSGQGVGELFF
17,NA,TRBV19,TRBD2,TRBJ2-6,TGTGCCAGTAGTGGCCAGCGGGGGGCCTCTGGGGCCAACGTCCTGACTTTC,CASSGQRGASGANVLTF
15,once,TRBV5-4,TRBD1,TRBJ1-6,TGTGCCAGCAGCACGAGACAGGGGAAGAATTCACCCCTCCACTTT,CASSTRQGKNSPLHF
14,NA,TRBV19,TRBD2,TRBJ2-7,TGTGCCAGTAGTAGGGAGGGCTCAGGTTACGAGCAGTACTTC,CASSREGSGYEQYF
14,once,TRBV9,TRBD2,TRBJ2-3,TGTGCCAGCATGCCGGGAGGTGGGCCAGATACGCAGTATTTT,CASMPGGGPDTQYF